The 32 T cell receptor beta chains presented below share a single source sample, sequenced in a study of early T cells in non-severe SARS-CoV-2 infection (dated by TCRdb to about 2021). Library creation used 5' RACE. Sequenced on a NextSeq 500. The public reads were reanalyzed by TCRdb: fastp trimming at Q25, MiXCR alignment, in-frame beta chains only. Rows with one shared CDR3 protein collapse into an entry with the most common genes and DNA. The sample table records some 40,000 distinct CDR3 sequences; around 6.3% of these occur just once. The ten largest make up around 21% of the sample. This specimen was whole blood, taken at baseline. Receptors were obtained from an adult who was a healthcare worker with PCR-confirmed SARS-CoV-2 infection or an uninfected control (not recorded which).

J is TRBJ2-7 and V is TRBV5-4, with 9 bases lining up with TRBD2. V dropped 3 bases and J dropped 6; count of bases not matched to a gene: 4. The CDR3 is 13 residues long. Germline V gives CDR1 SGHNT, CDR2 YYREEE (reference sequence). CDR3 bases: TGTGCCAGCAGCTCGCTAGCGGGACGCGAGCAGTACTTC. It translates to CASSSLAGREQYF.

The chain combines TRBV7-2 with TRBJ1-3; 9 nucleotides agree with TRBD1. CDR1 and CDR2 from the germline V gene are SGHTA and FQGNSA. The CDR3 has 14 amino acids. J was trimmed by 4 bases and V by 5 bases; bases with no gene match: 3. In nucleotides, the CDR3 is TGTGCCAGCAGCCCTGGGACAGGGGGAAACACCATATATTTT. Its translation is CASSPGTGGNTIYF. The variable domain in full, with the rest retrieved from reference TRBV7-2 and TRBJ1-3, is GAGVSQSPSNKVTEKGKDVELRCDPISGHTALYWYRQSLGQGLEFLIYFQGNSAPDKSGLPSDRFSAERTGGSVSTLTIQRTQQEDSAVYLCASSPGTGGNTIYFGEGSWLTVV.

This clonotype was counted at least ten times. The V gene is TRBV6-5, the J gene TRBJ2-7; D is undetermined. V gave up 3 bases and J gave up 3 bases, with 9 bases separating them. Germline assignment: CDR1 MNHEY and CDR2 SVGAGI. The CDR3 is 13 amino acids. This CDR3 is CASSYGGLYEQYF. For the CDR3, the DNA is TGTGCCAGCAGTTATGGCGGTCTCTACGAGCAGTACTTC.

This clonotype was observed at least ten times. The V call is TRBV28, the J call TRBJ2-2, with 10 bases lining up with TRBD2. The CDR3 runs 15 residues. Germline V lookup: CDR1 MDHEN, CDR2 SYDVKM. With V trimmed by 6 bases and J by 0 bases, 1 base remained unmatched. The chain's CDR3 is CASRLAGANTGELFF. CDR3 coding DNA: TGTGCCAGCAGGCTAGCGGGGGCGAACACCGGGGAGCTGTTTTTT.

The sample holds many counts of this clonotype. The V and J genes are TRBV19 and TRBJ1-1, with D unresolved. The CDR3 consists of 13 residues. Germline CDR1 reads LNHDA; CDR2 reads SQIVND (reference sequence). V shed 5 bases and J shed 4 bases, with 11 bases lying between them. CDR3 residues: CASSSQVRTEAFF. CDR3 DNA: TGTGCCAGTAGTTCTCAGGTACGCACTGAAGCTTTCTTT.

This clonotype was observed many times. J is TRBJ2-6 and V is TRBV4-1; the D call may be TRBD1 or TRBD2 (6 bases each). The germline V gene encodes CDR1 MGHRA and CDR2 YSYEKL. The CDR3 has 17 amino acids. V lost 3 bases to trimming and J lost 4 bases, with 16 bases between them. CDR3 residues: CASSQAPGASGANVLTF. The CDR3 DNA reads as TGCGCCAGCAGCCAGGCCCCGGGGGCCAGCGGGGCCAACGTCCTGACTTTC.

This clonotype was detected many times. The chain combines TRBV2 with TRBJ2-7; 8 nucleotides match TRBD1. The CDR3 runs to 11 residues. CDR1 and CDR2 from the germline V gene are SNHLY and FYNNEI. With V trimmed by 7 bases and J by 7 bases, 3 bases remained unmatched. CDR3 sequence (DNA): TGTGCCAGCACAGGGGGCAGAGAGCAGTACTTC. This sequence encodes CASTGGREQYF.

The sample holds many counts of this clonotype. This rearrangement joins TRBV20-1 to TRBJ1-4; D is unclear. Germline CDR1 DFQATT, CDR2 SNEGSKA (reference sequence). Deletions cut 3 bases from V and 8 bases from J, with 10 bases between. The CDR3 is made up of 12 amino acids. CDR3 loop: CSAREASEKLFF. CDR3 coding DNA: TGCAGTGCTAGGGAAGCAAGCGAAAAACTGTTTTTT.

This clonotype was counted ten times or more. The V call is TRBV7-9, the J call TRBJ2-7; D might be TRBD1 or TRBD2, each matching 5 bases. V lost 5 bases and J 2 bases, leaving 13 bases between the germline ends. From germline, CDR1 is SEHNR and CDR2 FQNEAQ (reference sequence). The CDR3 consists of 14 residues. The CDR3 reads CASSGGRMTYEQYF. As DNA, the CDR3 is TGTGCCAGCAGCGGGGGACGGATGACCTACGAGCAGTACTTC.

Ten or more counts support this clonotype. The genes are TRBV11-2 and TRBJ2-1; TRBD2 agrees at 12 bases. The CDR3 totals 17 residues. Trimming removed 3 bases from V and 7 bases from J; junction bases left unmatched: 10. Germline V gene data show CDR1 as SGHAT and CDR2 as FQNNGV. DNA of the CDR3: TGTGCCAGCAGCTTCATCCGAACTAGCGGGGGGACGAATGAGCAGTTCTTC. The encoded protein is CASSFIRTSGGTNEQFF.

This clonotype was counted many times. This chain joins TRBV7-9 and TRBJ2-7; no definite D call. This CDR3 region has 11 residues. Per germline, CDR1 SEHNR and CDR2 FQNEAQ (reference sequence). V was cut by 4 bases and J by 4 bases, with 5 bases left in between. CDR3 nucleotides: TGTGCCAGCAGCTCCAGATACGAGCAGTACTTC. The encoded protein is CASSSRYEQYF.

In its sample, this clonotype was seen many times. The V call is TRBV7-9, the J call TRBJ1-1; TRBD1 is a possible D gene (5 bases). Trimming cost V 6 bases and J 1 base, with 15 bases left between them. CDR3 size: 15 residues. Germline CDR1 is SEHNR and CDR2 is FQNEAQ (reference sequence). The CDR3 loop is CASRRNQGPNTEAFF. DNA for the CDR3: TGTGCCAGCAGAAGGAATCAGGGTCCGAACACTGAAGCTTTCTTT.

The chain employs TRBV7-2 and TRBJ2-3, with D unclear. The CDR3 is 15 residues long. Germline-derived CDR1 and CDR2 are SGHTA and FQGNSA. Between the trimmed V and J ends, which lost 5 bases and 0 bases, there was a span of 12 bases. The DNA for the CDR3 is TGTGCCAGCAGCCCCCGGCGGCTCAGCACAGATACGCAGTATTTT. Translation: CASSPRRLSTDTQYF.

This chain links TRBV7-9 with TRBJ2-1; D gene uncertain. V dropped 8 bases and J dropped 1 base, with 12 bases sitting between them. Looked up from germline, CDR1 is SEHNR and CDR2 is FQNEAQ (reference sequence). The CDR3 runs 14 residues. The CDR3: CASVLVGSYNEQFF. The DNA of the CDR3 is TGTGCCAGCGTCCTAGTTGGATCCTACAATGAGCAGTTCTTC.

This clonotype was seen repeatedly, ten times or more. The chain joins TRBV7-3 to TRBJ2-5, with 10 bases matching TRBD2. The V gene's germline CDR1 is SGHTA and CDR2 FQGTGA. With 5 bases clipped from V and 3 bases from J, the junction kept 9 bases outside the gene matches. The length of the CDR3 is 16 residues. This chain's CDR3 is CASSDRTSGNKETQYF. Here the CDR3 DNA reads TGTGCCAGCAGCGACAGGACTAGCGGAAATAAAGAGACCCAGTACTTC.

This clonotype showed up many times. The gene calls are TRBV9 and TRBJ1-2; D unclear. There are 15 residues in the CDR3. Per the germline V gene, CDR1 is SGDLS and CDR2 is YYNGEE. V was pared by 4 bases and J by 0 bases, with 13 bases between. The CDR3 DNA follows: TGTGCCAGCAGCCCCGGGCAGAGAGCTAACTATGGCTACACCTTC. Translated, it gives CASSPGQRANYGYTF.

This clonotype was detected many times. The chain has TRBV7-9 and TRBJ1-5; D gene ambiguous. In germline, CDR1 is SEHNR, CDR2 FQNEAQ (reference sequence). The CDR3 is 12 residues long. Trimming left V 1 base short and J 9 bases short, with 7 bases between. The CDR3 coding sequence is TGTGCCAGCAGCTTAGATCCGGGGCCCCAGCATTTT. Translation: CASSLDPGPQHF.

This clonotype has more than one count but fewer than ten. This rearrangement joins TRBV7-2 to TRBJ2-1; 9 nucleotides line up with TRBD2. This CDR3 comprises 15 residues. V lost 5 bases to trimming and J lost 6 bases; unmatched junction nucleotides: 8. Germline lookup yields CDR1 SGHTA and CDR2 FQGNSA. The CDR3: CASSPRTSGRNEQFF. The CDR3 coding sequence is TGTGCCAGCAGCCCCCGCACTAGCGGGCGCAATGAGCAGTTCTTC.

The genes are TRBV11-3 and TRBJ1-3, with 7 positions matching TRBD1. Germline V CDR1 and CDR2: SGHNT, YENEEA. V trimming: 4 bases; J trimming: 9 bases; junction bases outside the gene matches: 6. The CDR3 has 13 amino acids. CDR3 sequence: CASSWDRTSTIYF. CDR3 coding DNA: TGTGCCAGCAGCTGGGACAGAACTTCCACCATATATTTT.

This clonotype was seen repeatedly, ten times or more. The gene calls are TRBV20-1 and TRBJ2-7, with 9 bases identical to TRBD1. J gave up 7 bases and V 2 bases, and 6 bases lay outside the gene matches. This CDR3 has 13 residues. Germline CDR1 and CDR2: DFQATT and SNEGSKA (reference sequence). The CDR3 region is CSARSRTGEEQYF. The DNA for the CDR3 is TGCAGTGCTAGATCTCGGACAGGGGAAGAGCAGTACTTC.

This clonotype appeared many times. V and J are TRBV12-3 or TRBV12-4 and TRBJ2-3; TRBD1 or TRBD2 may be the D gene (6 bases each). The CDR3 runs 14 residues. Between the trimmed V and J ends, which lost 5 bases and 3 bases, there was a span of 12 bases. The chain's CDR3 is CASSGGGRTDTQYF. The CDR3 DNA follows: TGTGCCAGCAGTGGAGGGGGGAGAACAGATACGCAGTATTTT.

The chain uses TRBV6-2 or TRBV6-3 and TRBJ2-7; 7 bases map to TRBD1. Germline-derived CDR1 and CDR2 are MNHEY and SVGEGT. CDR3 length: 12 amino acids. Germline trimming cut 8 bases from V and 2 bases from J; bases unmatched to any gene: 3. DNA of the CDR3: TGTGCCAGCGCAGACAGGGCCTACGAGCAGTACTTC. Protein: CASADRAYEQYF.

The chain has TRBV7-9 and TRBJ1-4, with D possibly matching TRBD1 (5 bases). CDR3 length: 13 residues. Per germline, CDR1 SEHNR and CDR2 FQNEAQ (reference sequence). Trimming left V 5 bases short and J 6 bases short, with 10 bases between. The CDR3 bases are TGTGCCAGCAGCCGGGGCGGCTATGAAAAACTGTTTTTT. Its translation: CASSRGGYEKLFF.

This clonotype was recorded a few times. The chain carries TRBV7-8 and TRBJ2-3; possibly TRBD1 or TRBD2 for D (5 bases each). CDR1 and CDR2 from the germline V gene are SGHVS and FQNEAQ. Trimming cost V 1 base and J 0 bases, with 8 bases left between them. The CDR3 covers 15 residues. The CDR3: CASSLVGVSTDTQYF. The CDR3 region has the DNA TGTGCCAGCAGCTTAGTGGGGGTTAGCACAGATACGCAGTATTTT.

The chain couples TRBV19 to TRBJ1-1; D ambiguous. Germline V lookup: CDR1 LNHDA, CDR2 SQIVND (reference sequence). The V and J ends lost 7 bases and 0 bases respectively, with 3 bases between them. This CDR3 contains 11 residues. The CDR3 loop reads CASKMNTEAFF. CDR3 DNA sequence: TGTGCCAGTAAAATGAACACTGAAGCTTTCTTT.

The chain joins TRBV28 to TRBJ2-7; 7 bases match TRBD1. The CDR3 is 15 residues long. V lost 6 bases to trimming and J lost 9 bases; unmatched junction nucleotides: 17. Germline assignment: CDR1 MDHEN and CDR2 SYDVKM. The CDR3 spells CASRTLRQGMGGQYF. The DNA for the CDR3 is TGTGCCAGCAGAACACTAAGACAGGGTATGGGTGGGCAGTACTTC.

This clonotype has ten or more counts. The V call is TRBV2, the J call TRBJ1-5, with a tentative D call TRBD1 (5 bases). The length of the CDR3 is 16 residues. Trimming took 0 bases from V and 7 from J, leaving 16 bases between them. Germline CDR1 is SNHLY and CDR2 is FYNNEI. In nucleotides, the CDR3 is TGTGCCAGCAGTGAAGCGCTTAGAAGGGGCCCCCAGCCCCAGCATTTT. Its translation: CASSEALRRGPQPQHF. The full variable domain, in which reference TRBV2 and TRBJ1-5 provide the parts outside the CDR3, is EPEVTQTPSHQVTQMGQEVILRCVPISNHLYFYWYRQILGQKVEFLVSFYNNEISEKSEIFDDQFSVERPDGSNFTLKIRSTKLEDSAMYFCASSEALRRGPQPQHFGDGTRLSIL.

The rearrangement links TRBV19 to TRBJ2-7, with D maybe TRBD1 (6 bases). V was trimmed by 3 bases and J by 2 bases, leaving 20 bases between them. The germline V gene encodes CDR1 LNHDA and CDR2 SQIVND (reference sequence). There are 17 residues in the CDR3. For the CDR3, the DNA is TGTGCCAGTAGTATTGTGGGGGTCCAGGGGATTGCCTACGAGCAGTACTTC. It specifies CASSIVGVQGIAYEQYF.

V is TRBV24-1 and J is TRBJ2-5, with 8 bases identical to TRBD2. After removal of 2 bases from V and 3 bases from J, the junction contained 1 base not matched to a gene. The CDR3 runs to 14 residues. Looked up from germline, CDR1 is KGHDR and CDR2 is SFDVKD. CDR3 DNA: TGTGCCACCAGTGATTCGGGACTAGAAGAGACCCAGTACTTC. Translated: CATSDSGLEETQYF.

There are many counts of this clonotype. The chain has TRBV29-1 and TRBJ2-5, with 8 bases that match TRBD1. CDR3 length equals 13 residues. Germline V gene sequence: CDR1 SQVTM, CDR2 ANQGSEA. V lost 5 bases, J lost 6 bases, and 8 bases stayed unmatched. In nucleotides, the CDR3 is TGCAGCGTTAAACCAGGGGGCGGGAAGACCCAGTACTTC. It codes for CSVKPGGGKTQYF.

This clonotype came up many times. The CDR3 protein is CASSQIQGVWDGYTF. The CDR3 region has the DNA TGCGCCAGCAGCCAAATCCAGGGGGTTTGGGATGGCTACACCTTC. This rearrangement joins TRBV4-1 to TRBJ1-2, with 7 bases identical to TRBD1. This CDR3 has 15 amino acids. Germline values: CDR1 MGHRA, CDR2 YSYEKL. J lost 6 bases, V lost 2 bases, and 9 bases had no gene match.

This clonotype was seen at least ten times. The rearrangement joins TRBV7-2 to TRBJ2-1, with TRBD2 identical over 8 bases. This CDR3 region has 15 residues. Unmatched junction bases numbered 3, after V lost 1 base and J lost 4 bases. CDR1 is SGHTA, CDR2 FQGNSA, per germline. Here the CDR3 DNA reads TGTGCCAGCAGCTTAGTTGCGGGGGGATACAATGAGCAGTTCTTC. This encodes CASSLVAGGYNEQFF.